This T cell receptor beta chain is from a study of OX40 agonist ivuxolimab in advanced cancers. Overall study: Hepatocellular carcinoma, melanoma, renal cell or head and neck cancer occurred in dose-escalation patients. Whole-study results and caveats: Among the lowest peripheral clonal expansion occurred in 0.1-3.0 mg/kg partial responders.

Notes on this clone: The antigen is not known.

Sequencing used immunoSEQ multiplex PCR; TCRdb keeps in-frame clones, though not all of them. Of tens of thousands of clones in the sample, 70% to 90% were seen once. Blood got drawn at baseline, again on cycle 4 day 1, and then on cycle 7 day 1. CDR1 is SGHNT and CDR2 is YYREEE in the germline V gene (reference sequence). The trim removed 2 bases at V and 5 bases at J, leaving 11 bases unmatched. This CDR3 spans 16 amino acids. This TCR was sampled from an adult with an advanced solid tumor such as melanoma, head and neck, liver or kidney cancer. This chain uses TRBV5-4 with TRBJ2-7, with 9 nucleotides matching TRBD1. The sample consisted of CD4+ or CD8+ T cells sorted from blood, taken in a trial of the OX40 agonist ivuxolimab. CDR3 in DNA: TGTGCCAGCAGCTTAAATTCGGGACAGGGTCAGCACGAGCAGTACTTC. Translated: CASSLNSGQGQHEQYF.